This TCR beta chain was identified during a study of T cell responses to AZD1222 COVID-19 vaccine (dated by TCRdb to the early 2020s). About the full investigation: A total of roughly 240 trial participants underwent TCR sequencing, of whom nearly 210 received two doses of AZD1222 and some 26 received two doses of the MenACWY control vaccine. Trial participants were enrolled into age subgroups of 18-55, 56-69 and 70-plus years, which contained around 150, 28 and 57 TCR-sequenced participants, respectively.

Comment on this clone: This clone's antigen is unknown. Base qualities are not at hand, and no much larger clone is one base apart.

The study at large found these results: Most participants were white British and females outnumbered males, and the authors suggested that clonal diversity may have been underestimated. The vaccine-associated CD4 TCRs covered the entire spike protein, and the dominant responses fell in regions 160-218 and 743-854. Reportedly, close to half of the unique spike-specific TCRs recognized epitopes lying outside the regions that are mutated in the B.1.351 and B.1.1.7 variants. After two AZD1222 doses, spike-specific TCR breadth and depth were significantly higher than at day 0 and than in MenACWY recipients. Because no samples from the day 14 peak response were available, repertoires could be characterized only after the peak T cell response. Only a handful of AZD1222 recipients were SARS-CoV-2 seropositive at baseline, limiting conclusions about previously exposed vaccinees. In the small 56-69-year group, the increase in depth fell short of significance, most likely because of low power.

The germline V gene encodes CDR1 GTSNPN and CDR2 SVGIG (reference sequence). There are 13 amino acids in the CDR3, from cysteine to phenylalanine inclusive. The CDR3 DNA has 39 bases and is translated from base 1. V is cut by 0 bases and J by 11 bases, and the space between the germline ends is 11 bases. The time point tag for this specimen amounts to: baseline before first vaccination. This specimen's treatment or condition label, interpreted: meningococcal conjugate vaccine given as trial control. Vaccinee samples were obtained from the UK trials COV001 and COV002, which included a single-blind randomized controlled phase 2/3 trial of AZD1222 (ChAdOx1 nCoV-19) in healthy adults. For TCRbeta chain sequencing, PBMC samples were collected from trial participants at day 0 and at day 28 after the second dose. The CDR3 regions of human TCRbeta chains were analyzed by immunosequencing. On the authors' methods: Repertoire TCRs were matched against a reference library of SARS-CoV-2-specific TCRs generated with the MIRA antigen-specificity platform. Breadth meant the fraction of unique TCRs that were SARS-CoV-2-associated, whereas depth meant the fraction of total T cells that were SARS-CoV-2-associated. Using the MIRA data, every spike-specific TCR was mapped to the spike region that the TCR reacted to and assigned to either a CD4 or a CD8 class. Log10-transformed breadth and depth values were compared by one-way ANOVA with Sidak's multiple comparisons tests. In its TCRdb copy, this immuneACCESS table keeps in-frame sequences only and misses some clones. Where compared with another copy, unresolved V genes explain less than half of these, and the others have no known cause. That table supplies the V and J calls and clone size; D and trimming were determined from the DNA. This sample is represented by 70,000 or so clones; 70% to 80% of them were singletons. The ten largest clones represent approximately 20% of the sample.

The rearranged segments are TRBV30 and TRBJ1-6; the D gene is perhaps TRBD1, from 5 matching bases. The TCR comes from an adult in good health. This specimen consisted of peripheral blood, obtained on day 0 of MenACWY control vaccination. The CDR3 has the sequence CAWSVGAGTPLHF. DNA sequence: TGTGCCTGGAGTGTTGGAGCAGGGACACCCCTCCACTTT.